A single sample is the source of the 3 T cell receptor beta chains below, sequenced in a study of blood T cell repertoires in COVID-19. The assay was immunoSEQ multiplex PCR, and TCRdb's table has in-frame clones only and misses some. The table has about 120,000 clones, roughly 89% seen once; the top ten hold 2% to 2.5%. Sequences were obtained from peripheral blood. Receptors originate from a woman aged 45-65 years with acute or convalescent COVID-19.

In this sample, this clone turned up a few times. The J gene is TRBJ1-4, the V gene TRBV7-2; TRBD1 matches at 9 bases. The CDR3 is 13 residues long. Germline CDR1 reads SGHTA; CDR2 reads FQGNSA. The J segment lost 8 bases and the V segment lost 5 bases, leaving 3 bases of the junction unmatched. The CDR3 sequence is CASSRDRVEKLFF. The DNA of the CDR3 is TGTGCCAGCAGCAGGGACAGGGTGGAAAAACTGTTTTTT.

The chain couples TRBV9 to TRBJ2-5; 9 bases match TRBD2. V shed 3 bases and J 0 bases; nucleotides not matched to a gene: 3. Germline CDR1 and CDR2: SGDLS and YYNGEE. The CDR3 totals 15 residues. The CDR3 reads CASSASGAYQETQYF. The CDR3 coding sequence is TGTGCCAGCAGCGCTAGCGGGGCGTACCAAGAGACCCAGTACTTC.

With regard to this clone: Without the conserved terminal phenylalanine or tryptophan, this CDR3 likely stems from a read error. No DNA is shown, since the ends of the CDR3 on it are uncertain; the CDR3 is the one TCRdb lists. V is TRBV4-1 and J is TRBJ1-1; the DNA was not used to check the table's D call, TRBD1. Germline values: CDR1 MGHRA, CDR2 YSYEKL. The CDR3 adds up to 12 amino acids, both ends counted. The CDR3 here is CASSQTGLPNGA.